This is a list of T cell receptor beta chains from one sample in a study of CD8 T cell repertoires and HIV-1 epitope variants. TCRdb keeps only in-frame clones here, not all; method: immunoSEQ multiplex PCR. The sample records over a thousand clones, approximately 77% being singletons. What these receptors recognize is not known. The material sequenced was cultured CD8+ T cells derived from PBMCs. These receptors all stem from a male donor with HIV. The CDR3 runs from the conserved cysteine through the conserved F or W. Fields, in order: V gene, J gene, CDR3 protein.

>TRBV7-9|TRBJ2-1
CASSLIAGGGSYNEQFF
>TRBV28|TRBJ2-7
CASSLYRDRAYEQYF
>TRBV2|TRBJ1-5
CASSELQDQPQHF
>TRBV7-9|TRBJ2-1
CASSLGDPGPPPYEQFF
>TRBV5-4|TRBJ2-5
CASSEGGVETQYF
>TRBV28|TRBJ2-7
CASSPRLGDLYEQYF
>TRBV27|TRBJ2-7
CASSFRSSYEQYF
>TRBV4-2|TRBJ2-7
CASSQEAGTEQYF
>TRBV21-1|TRBJ2-7
CASSPTPGGTYEQYF
>TRBV6-6|TRBJ2-1
CASSAGTGSYNEQFF
>TRBV7-3|TRBJ1-2
CASSPGTDWSYTF
>TRBV6-5|TRBJ2-4
CASSQGAGRPLQYF
>TRBV18|TRBJ2-1
CASSQDRAGNEQFF
>TRBV27|TRBJ2-3
CASTRDALVDTQYF
>TRBV10-3|TRBJ1-1
CAISEGLGTDSQSPDSREAFF
>TRBV7-3|TRBJ2-1
CASSPYGEGLAENNEQFF
>TRBV7-9|TRBJ1-2
CASSSHTVPGQGNYGYTF
>TRBV9|TRBJ1-2
CASSVPAGTSDYGYTF
>TRBV2|TRBJ2-7
CASSEGTGTYEQYF
>TRBV2|TRBJ2-1
CASSEVRREQFF
>TRBV6-4|TRBJ1-6
CASSDGDNSPLHF
>TRBV10-3|TRBJ1-6
CAIGGQGTSPLHF
>TRBV9|TRBJ1-4
CASSGTGTGNEKLFF
>TRBV6-1|TRBJ2-1
CASSDRDGYNEQFF
>TRBV4-1|TRBJ1-5
CASSQDGGPNQPQHF
>TRBV7-9|TRBJ2-7
CASSLGGYYEQYF
>TRBV29-1|TRBJ1-2
CSVEDWEKSYGYTF
>TRBV6-6|TRBJ1-1
CASSPDTYTEAFF
>TRBV11-2|TRBJ2-3
CASRSGLAGADTQYF
>TRBV29-1|TRBJ2-7
CSVASGTYSSYEQYF
>TRBV7-8|TRBJ2-3
CASSLASVGDTQYF
>TRBV5-4|TRBJ1-4
CASSFSGQGLGEKLFF
>TRBV9|TRBJ2-7
CASSPLPGAYYEQYF
>TRBV5-1|TRBJ1-2
CASSLEGTGVYGYTF
>TRBV28|TRBJ2-7
CASSLLAGGLYEQYF
>TRBV7-9|TRBJ2-7
CASSAGTAAEQYF
>TRBV7-3|TRBJ2-1
CASSLGNEQFF
>TRBV7-6|TRBJ2-1
CASSTEPSQGSSYNEQFF
>TRBV5-3|TRBJ2-7
CARRGPYEQYF
>TRBV6-5|TRBJ2-7
CASSPGQSSYEQYF
>TRBV4-2|TRBJ1-1
CASSQVNTEAFF
>TRBV11-3|TRBJ2-3
CASSRREGVGDTQYF
>TRBV7-9|TRBJ2-3
CASSLIWGQITDTQYF
>TRBV5-4|TRBJ1-1
CASSLGGNTEAFF
>TRBV28|TRBJ1-3
CASSTGSSGNTIYF
>TRBV7-3|TRBJ2-1
CASSLGTGTYNEQFF
>TRBV27|TRBJ2-7
CASSHQGRDGLTYEQYF
>TRBV6-5|TRBJ2-7
CASSYSRGYEQYF
>TRBV27|TRBJ1-1
CASSLGGQAFF
>TRBV4-3|TRBJ2-3
CASSQEGLEDTQYF